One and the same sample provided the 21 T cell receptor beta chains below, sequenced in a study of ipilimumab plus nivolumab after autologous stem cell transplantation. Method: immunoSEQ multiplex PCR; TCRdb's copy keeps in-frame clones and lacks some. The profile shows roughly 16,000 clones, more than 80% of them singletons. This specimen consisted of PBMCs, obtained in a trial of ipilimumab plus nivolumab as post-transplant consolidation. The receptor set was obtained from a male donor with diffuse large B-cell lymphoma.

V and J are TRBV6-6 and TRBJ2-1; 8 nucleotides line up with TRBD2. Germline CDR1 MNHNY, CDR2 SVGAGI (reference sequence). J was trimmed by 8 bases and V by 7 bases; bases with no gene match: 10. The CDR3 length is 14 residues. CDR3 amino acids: CASTQVAGGHEQFF. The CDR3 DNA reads TGTGCCAGCACCCAAGTTGCGGGGGGCCATGAGCAGTTCTTC.

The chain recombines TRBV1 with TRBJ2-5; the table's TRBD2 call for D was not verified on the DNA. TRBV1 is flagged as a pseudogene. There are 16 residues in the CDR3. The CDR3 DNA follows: TGCACCAGCAGCCAAGATTTAGCGGGGGAGAAAGAGACCCAGTACTTC. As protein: CTSSQDLAGEKETQYF.

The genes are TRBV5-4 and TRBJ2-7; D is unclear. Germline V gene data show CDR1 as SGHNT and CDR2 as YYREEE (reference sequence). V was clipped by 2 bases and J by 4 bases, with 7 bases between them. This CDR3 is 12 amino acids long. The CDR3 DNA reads TGTGCCAGCAGCTTAGAAGCGTACGAGCAGTACTTC. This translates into CASSLEAYEQYF.

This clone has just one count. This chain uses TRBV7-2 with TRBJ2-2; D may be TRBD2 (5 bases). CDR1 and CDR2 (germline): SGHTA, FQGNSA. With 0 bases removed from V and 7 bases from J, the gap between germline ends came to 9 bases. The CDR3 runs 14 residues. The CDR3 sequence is CASSLALAGGELFF. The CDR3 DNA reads TGTGCCAGCAGCTTAGCGCTGGCGGGCGGGGAGCTGTTTTTT.

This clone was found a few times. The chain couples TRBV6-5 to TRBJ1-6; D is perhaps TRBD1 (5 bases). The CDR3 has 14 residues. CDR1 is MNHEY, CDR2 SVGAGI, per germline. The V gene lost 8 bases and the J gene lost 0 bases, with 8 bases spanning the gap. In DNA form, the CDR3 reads TGTGCCAGCCGGGGCATCTCCTATAATTCACCCCTCCACTTT. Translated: CASRGISYNSPLHF.

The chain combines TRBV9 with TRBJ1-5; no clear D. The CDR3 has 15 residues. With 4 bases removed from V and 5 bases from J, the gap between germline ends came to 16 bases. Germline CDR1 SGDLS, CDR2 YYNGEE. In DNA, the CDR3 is TGTGCCAGCAGCCCCCTGGACGGACTCTATCAGCCCCAGCATTTT. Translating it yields CASSPLDGLYQPQHF.

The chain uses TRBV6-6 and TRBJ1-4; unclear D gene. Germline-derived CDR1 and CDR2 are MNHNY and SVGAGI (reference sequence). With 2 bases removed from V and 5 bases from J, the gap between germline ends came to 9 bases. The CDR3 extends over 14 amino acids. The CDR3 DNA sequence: TGTGCCAGCAGTTACCCGACACAAAATGAAAAACTGTTTTTT. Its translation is CASSYPTQNEKLFF.

The DNA for the CDR3 is TGTGCCAGCAGTTTACAGGGGGCTGGCACAGATACGCAGTATTTT. It yields the protein CASSLQGAGTDTQYF. The rearrangement links TRBV27 to TRBJ2-3; 8 bases agree with TRBD1. From germline, CDR1 is MNHEY and CDR2 SMNVEV (reference sequence). J gave up 1 base and V 2 bases, and 2 bases lay outside the gene matches. The CDR3 contains 15 residues.

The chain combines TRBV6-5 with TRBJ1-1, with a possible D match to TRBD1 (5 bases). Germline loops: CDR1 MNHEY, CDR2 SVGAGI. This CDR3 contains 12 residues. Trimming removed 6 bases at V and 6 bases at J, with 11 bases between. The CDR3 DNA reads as TGTGCCAGCAGACCTCCGGGGGCTGAAGCTTTCTTT. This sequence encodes CASRPPGAEAFF.

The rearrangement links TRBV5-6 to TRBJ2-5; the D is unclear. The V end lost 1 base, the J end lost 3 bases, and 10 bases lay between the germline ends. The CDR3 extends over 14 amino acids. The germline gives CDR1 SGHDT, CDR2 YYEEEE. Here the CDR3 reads CASSLRATKETQYF. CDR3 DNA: TGTGCCAGCAGCTTGAGGGCTACTAAAGAGACCCAGTACTTC.

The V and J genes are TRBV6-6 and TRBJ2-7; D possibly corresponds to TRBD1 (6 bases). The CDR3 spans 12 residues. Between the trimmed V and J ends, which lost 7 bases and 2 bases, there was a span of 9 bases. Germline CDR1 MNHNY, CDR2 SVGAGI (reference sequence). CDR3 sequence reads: CASTTGPYEQYF. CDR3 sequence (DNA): TGTGCCAGCACCACAGGGCCCTACGAGCAGTACTTC.

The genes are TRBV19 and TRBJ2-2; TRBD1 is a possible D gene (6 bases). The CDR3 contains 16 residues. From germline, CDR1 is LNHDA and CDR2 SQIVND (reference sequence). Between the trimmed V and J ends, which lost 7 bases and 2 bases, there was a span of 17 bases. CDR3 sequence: CASTPPGRGNTGELFF. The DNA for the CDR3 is TGTGCCAGTACCCCTCCGGGCAGGGGTAACACCGGGGAGCTGTTTTTT.

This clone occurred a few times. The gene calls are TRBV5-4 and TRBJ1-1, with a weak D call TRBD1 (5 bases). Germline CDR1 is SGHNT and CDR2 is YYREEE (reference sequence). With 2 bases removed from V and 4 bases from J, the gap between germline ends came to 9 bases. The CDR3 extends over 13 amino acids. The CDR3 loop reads CASSFRVATEAFF. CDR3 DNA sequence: TGTGCCAGCAGCTTCAGGGTGGCCACTGAAGCTTTCTTT.

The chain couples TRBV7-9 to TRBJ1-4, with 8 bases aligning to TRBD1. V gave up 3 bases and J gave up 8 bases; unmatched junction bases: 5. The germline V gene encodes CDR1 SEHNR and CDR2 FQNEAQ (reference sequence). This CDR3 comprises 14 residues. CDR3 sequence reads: CASSLTGDWEKLFF. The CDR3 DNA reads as TGTGCCAGCAGCTTGACAGGGGATTGGGAAAAACTGTTTTTT.

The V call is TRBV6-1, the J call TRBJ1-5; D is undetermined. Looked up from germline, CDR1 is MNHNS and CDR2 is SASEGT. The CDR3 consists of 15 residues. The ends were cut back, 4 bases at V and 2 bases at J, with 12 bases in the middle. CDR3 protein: CASSAVTQGNQPQHF. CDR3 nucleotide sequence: TGTGCCAGCAGTGCAGTGACCCAGGGCAATCAGCCCCAGCATTTT.

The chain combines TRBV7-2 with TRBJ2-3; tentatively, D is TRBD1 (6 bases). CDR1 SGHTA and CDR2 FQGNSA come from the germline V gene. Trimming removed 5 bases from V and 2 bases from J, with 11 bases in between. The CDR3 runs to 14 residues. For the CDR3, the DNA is TGTGCCAGCAGCCGAGACAGGTACACAGATACGCAGTATTTT. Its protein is CASSRDRYTDTQYF. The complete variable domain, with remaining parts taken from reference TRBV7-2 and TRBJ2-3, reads GAGVSQSPSNKVTEKGKDVELRCDPISGHTALYWYRQSLGQGLEFLIYFQGNSAPDKSGLPSDRFSAERTGGSVSTLTIQRTQQEDSAVYLCASSRDRYTDTQYFGPGTRLTVL.

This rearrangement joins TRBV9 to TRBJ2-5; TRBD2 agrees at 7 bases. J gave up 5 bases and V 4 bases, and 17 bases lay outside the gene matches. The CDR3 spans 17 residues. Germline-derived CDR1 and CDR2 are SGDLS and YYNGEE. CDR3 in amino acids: CASSPRLAVTSWETQYF. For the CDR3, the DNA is TGTGCCAGCAGCCCCCGACTAGCAGTAACCTCGTGGGAGACCCAGTACTTC.

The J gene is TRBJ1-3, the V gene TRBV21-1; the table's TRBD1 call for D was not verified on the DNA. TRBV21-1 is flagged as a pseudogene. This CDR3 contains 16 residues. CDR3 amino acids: CASSRDREGTGNTIYF. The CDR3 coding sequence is TGTGCCAGCAGTAGGGACAGGGAAGGTACTGGAAACACCATATATTTT.

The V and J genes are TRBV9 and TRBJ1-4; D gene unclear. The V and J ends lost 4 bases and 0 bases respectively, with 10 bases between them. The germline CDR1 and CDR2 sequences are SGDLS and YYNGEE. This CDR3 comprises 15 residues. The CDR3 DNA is TGTGCCAGCAGCTCGACCGGGACAACTAATGAAAAACTGTTTTTT. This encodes CASSSTGTTNEKLFF.

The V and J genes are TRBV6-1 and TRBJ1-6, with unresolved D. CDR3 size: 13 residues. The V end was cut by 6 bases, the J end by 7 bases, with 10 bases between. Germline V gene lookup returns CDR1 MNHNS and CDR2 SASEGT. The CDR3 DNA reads TGTGCCAGCAGAGGCAGACTAAATTCACCCCTCCACTTT. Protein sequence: CASRGRLNSPLHF.

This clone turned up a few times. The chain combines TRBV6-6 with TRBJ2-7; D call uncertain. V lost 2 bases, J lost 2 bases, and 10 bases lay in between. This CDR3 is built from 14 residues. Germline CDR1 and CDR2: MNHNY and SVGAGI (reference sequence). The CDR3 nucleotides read TGTGCCAGCAGTTACCTCACTGGGACCTACGAGCAGTACTTC. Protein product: CASSYLTGTYEQYF.